This T cell receptor (beta chain) was recorded in a study of glioma-infiltrating T cells. Overall study context: Samples included WHO grade II oligodendrogliomas or astrocytomas and initial-diagnosis grade IV glioblastomas. Approximately 990,000 peripheral T cells were targeted at roughly 4.5- to 10-fold coverage. Findings and limits, study-wide: Only very few CDR3 sequences appeared in both tissue and blood.

Regarding this clonotype: Its antigen remains unknown.

The CDR3 covers 15 residues. Trimming shortened V by 4 bases and J by 14 bases, and 26 bases separated the two germline ends. Germline lookup yields CDR1 MNHEY and CDR2 SVGAGI. Using RNA template, CDR3s of TCR alpha and beta were amplified with iRepertoire arm-PCR. A single record per CDR3 protein comes from TCRdb applying MiXCR to the multiplex PCR reads. The table has about 410,000 distinct CDR3 sequences, about 40% seen once; the top ten hold approximately 12%. The chain joins TRBV6-5 to TRBJ1-1; D is ambiguous. This clonotype was sampled from a human donor with low-grade glioma or glioblastoma, undergoing nonglioma brain surgery, or in good health (not recorded which). Sequencing was carried out using glioma tissue, nonneoplastic brain tissue, or PBMCs (not recorded which). As DNA, the CDR3 is TGTGCCAGCAGTTTGGTGGGAGGTCCCTACAATGGGCAGTTCTTT. Translating it yields CASSLVGGPYNGQFF.